This T cell receptor beta chain comes out of a study of shared clonotypes between healthy human individuals. Overall study context: The plates for each donor numbered three CD4 naive, three CD4 memory, two CD8 naive and one CD8 memory. Study-wide findings and caveats: Generation probabilities of non-shared clonotypes were lower (relative to those shared by all four donors).

Turning to this clone: Its antigen remains unidentified.

How the authors handled the data: ImmunoSEQ output held junction-only sequences without quality scores, so filtering differed. Profiled with immunoSEQ multiplex PCR; TCRdb holds only in-frame clones, not every one. The DNA was the basis for D and trimming; V, J and clone size are from that table. This sample has about 340,000 clones; more than 60% occur once, and the top ten carry roughly 10%. The CDR3 totals 15 residues. With V trimmed by 3 bases and J by 5 bases, 4 bases remained unmatched. Germline V lookup: CDR1 KGHSH, CDR2 LQKENI. In the CD4+ fraction, cells were divided into CD45RA+ naive and CD45RA-negative memory subsets.

This clonotype was sampled from a man aged 25-45 years in good health. The chain joins TRBV18 to TRBJ2-1; 10 bases are a match to TRBD1. The source material was memory CD4+ T cells sorted from blood. Subset given: CD45RA-negative fraction. CDR3 protein: CASSPYGTGDNEQFF. DNA for the CDR3: TGTGCCAGCTCACCGTACGGGACAGGGGACAATGAGCAGTTCTTC.